This entry is about one T cell receptor (beta chain). Sequencing used immunoSEQ multiplex PCR; TCRdb keeps in-frame clones, though not all of them. This table holds 80,000 to 90,000 clones, under 95% found once. Looked up from germline, CDR1 is MNHEY and CDR2 is SVGAGI. The CDR3 sequence is 13 residues long. Germline trimming cut 4 bases from V and 7 bases from J; bases unmatched to any gene: 1. The entry originates in a study of T cells in tuberculosis. Study-level points and caveats: Some low-affinity tetramer-binding T cells may be absent from this sample.

After thawing and overnight rest, PBMC were stained with GMM-loaded CD1B tetramer, viability dye and anti-CD3 for sorting. C32 glucose monomycolate from Rhodococcus equi was loaded onto the CD1B tetramers. The sequence came from an adult woman with latent tuberculosis. The sequencing input was CD1b-GMM tetramer-negative cells sorted from PBMCs. V gene TRBV6-5 combines with J gene TRBJ2-3; 11 nucleotides line up with TRBD2. DNA of the CDR3: TGTGCCAGCAGTTCTAGCGGGGGGTATACGCAGTATTTT. Encoded protein: CASSSSGGYTQYF.